This is a list of T cell receptor beta chains from one sample in a study of T cell responses to AZD1222 COVID-19 vaccine. TCRdb's table, derived via immunoSEQ multiplex PCR, lists solely in-frame clones and lacks some. The listing contains about 140,000 clones. Sequencing was performed on peripheral blood. These receptor sequences come from an adult in good health. Both conserved end residues are part of each CDR3. Each record gives: D gene, V gene, J gene, CDR3 DNA, CDR3 protein. D genes are given only for firm matches.

>-|TRBV6-5|TRBJ1-2
TGTGCCAGCAGGCAGGTCGGCGGGGTGGGCTACACCTTC
CASRQVGGVGYTF
>-|TRBV4-3|TRBJ1-4
TGCGCCAGCAGCCAGGGATTTGTGTTTGGACAGCGGAATGAAAAACTGTTTTTT
CASSQGFVFGQRNEKLFF
>-|TRBV6-6|TRBJ1-2
TGTGCCAGCAGATTGGGGGTCGGTAACTATGGCTACACCTTC
CASRLGVGNYGYTF
>TRBD1|TRBV19|TRBJ2-7
TGTGCCCCCGCTTCTTGTAGGACAGGATCTTCCTACGAGCAGTACTTC
CAPASCRTGSSYEQYF
>-|TRBV5-5|TRBJ1-3
TGTGCCAGCAGCTTGCAAACAGTCAGGTCCGGAAACACCATATATTTT
CASSLQTVRSGNTIYF
>-|TRBV7-2|TRBJ1-5
TGTGCCAGCAGCTTAGATCCCGGTAGTCATCAGCCCCAGCATTTT
CASSLDPGSHQPQHF
>-|TRBV9|TRBJ2-5
TGTGCCAGCAGCGTAGTAGGGTTTGGGAAGGAGACCCAGTACTTC
CASSVVGFGKETQYF
>-|TRBV11-3|TRBJ1-3
TGTGCCAGCAGCTTAAGGGGAAGCTCTGGAAACACCATATATTTT
CASSLRGSSGNTIYF
>TRBD1|TRBV18|TRBJ1-1
TGTGCCAGCTCACCAGGGGACAGGGCAAGGAACACTGAAGCTTTCTTT
CASSPGDRARNTEAFF
>TRBD1|TRBV7-9|TRBJ1-4
TGTGCCAGCAGCTTGTCGGGACAGACTAATGAAAAACTGTTTTTT
CASSLSGQTNEKLFF
>-|TRBV29-1|TRBJ1-4
TGCAGCGTAGGTATTTCCCGGGAGGCTGAAAAACTGTTTTTT
CSVGISREAEKLFF
>TRBD1|TRBV5-1|TRBJ1-2
TGCGCCAGCAGCCAACGACAGGGGGGGAACTATGGCTACACCTTC
CASSQRQGGNYGYTF
>-|TRBV5-1|TRBJ2-5
TGCGCCAGCAGCTTGGTGGGGGCGGGGGAGACCCAGTACTTC
CASSLVGAGETQYF
>-|TRBV5-4|TRBJ1-1
TGTGCCAGCAGCAATGAGCCGGGACATATGAACACTGAAGCTTTCTTT
CASSNEPGHMNTEAFF
>TRBD1|TRBV6-1|TRBJ1-5
TGTGCCAGCAGTGAAGTGGGACAGCCTCGCAATCAGCCCCAGCATTTT
CASSEVGQPRNQPQHF
>-|TRBV3-1/TRBV3-2|TRBJ2-7
TGTGCCAGCAGCCAAGACTTAGGGTGGGGCGAGCAGTACTTC
CASSQDLGWGEQYF